The 2 T cell receptor beta chains in this list originate from one sample, sequenced in a study of spatial heterogeneity in lung cancer. MiXCR, applied by TCRdb to the 5' RACE reads, yields one record per CDR3 protein. In the table there are 60,000 to 90,000 distinct CDR3 sequences, 8% of which are singletons. Stated time point: sample taken at primary tumor resection. Material: PBMCs, obtained at surgery. The receptors shown here come from a male donor with early-stage non-small cell lung cancer.

J is TRBJ2-1 and V is TRBV12-3 or TRBV12-4; possibly TRBD1 or TRBD2 for D (5 bases each). V lost 11 bases and J lost 8, with 19 bases in between. The CDR3 loop spans 13 amino acids. CDR3 sequence: CAHPGRPRDEQFF. As DNA, the CDR3 is TGTGCCCACCCGGGACGCCCTCGTGATGAGCAGTTCTTC.

In this sample, this clonotype turned up many times. The chain links TRBV4-3 to TRBJ2-1, with D hard to call. This CDR3 has 15 residues. Deletions cut 4 bases from V and 4 bases from J, with 14 bases between. Germline V lookup: CDR1 LGHNA, CDR2 YSLEER. This CDR3 reads CASSPVVQQYNEQFF. The CDR3 DNA sequence: TGCGCCAGCAGCCCGGTAGTCCAACAGTACAATGAGCAGTTCTTC.